The 18 T cell receptor beta chains below were found in one sample sequenced in a study of cytomegalovirus exposure and HLA in healthy donors. The PCR contained 60 Vbeta and 13 Jbeta primers. Libraries were prepared by immunoSEQ multiplex PCR; TCRdb keeps only in-frame clonotypes and omits some of them. Of about 84,000 clones in the sample, around three fifths were seen once. The sequencing input was PBMCs. The receptors come from a woman aged 40 to 55 in good health and CMV-seropositive.

This clone was seen a single time. The V and J genes are TRBV27 and TRBJ2-7; 9 nucleotides match TRBD1. V shed 4 bases, J shed 4 bases, and the junction held 8 bases outside the gene matches. Germline V gene lookup returns CDR1 MNHEY and CDR2 SMNVEV (reference sequence). The CDR3 has 15 residues. The CDR3 nucleotides are TGTGCCAGCAGTTCGCTCAACAGGGGGCGATACGAGCAGTACTTC. This translates into CASSSLNRGRYEQYF.

The V gene is TRBV9, the J gene TRBJ2-2; TRBD1 aligns across 12 bases. Germline CDR1 and CDR2: SGDLS and YYNGEE. V was clipped by 4 bases and J by 7 bases; unmatched bases: 5. CDR3 length: 15 amino acids. DNA for the CDR3: TGTGCCAGCAGCCTCCGGGACAGGGGGCTCGGGGAGCTGTTTTTT. It specifies CASSLRDRGLGELFF.

This clone was seen a few times. The V call is TRBV10-3, the J call TRBJ1-1; possibly TRBD1 for D (5 bases). V was pared by 6 bases and J by 4 bases, with 15 bases between. The CDR3 runs 14 residues. Germline-derived CDR1 and CDR2 are ENHRY and SYGVKD. The CDR3 protein is CAISLGGSGTEAFF. The CDR3 DNA reads as TGTGCCATCAGCCTCGGGGGTTCTGGCACTGAAGCTTTCTTT.

The V gene is TRBV4-2, the J gene TRBJ2-2; D might be TRBD1 (5 bases). Germline V gives CDR1 LGHNA, CDR2 YNFKEQ. Trimming removed 4 bases from V and 1 base from J, with 10 bases in between. The CDR3 loop spans 15 amino acids. Here the CDR3 DNA reads TGTGCCAGCAGCCCCAGGGCTGGGAACACCGGGGAGCTGTTTTTT. Residues: CASSPRAGNTGELFF.

The CDR3 DNA reads TGTGCCAGTAGTCCCGGACAGAGATACGAGCAGTACTTC. Translated, it gives CASSPGQRYEQYF. This chain uses TRBV19 with TRBJ2-5; D may be TRBD1 (6 bases). The last part of the DNA fits TRBJ2-7 better; the J call may be wrong. Germline V gene data show CDR1 as LNHDA and CDR2 as SQIVND (reference sequence). The CDR3 loop spans 13 amino acids.

This chain joins TRBV7-8 and TRBJ2-2; the D gene is possibly TRBD1 (7 bases). The CDR3 has 17 amino acids. V was trimmed by 5 bases and J by 6 bases, leaving 22 bases between them. Germline V CDR1 and CDR2: SGHVS, FQNEAQ. The CDR3 sequence: CASSSGRGTAYAGELFF. The CDR3 nucleotides are TGTGCCAGCAGCAGCGGCAGGGGGACTGCCTACGCCGGGGAGCTGTTTTTT.

V is TRBV5-5 and J is TRBJ2-7, with D perhaps TRBD2 (6 bases). CDR1 and CDR2 (germline): SGHKS, YYEKEE (reference sequence). The length of the CDR3 is 15 residues. Between the trimmed V and J ends, which lost 2 bases and 5 bases, there was a span of 17 bases. As DNA, the CDR3 is TGTGCCAGCAGCTTTGGGCGGGGCTCCGGCGACGAGCAGTACTTC. It yields the protein CASSFGRGSGDEQYF.

The CDR3 sequence: CASSYGGTPNEKLFF. As DNA, the CDR3 is TGTGCCAGCAGTTACGGCGGGACTCCTAATGAAAAACTGTTTTTT. The V call is TRBV6-5, the J call TRBJ1-4; D perhaps matches TRBD1 (5 bases). The V gene's germline CDR1 is MNHEY and CDR2 SVGAGI. V lost 2 bases and J lost 3, with 10 bases in between. The CDR3 runs 15 residues.

This clone appeared a single time. A junction boundary mismatches the germline segment, possibly from a read error. V gene TRBV9 combines with J gene TRBJ2-6; 8 nucleotides match TRBD2. The germline gives CDR1 SGDLS, CDR2 YYNGEE. The CDR3 totals 15 residues. DNA for the CDR3: TGTTCCAGCAGCGTAGCGGGGTCTGGGGCCAACGTCCTGACTTTC. It is translated as CSSSVAGSGANVLTF.

The V gene is TRBV5-1, the J gene TRBJ1-5; D perhaps matches TRBD1 (6 bases). There are 17 residues in the CDR3. V shed 4 bases and J shed 2 bases, with 19 bases lying between them. Germline CDR1 and CDR2: SGHRS and YFSETQ. CDR3 bases: TGCGCCAGCAGCCGTGGGGGGGGGCGCGGCCGCAATCAGCCCCAGCATTTT. This translates into CASSRGGGRGRNQPQHF.

CDR3 amino acids: CASSYVGGSYEQYF. The DNA for the CDR3 is TGTGCCAGCAGTTACGTCGGCGGTTCCTACGAGCAGTACTTC. This chain connects TRBV6-5 to TRBJ2-7; unclear D gene. The germline V and J ends were trimmed by 2 bases and 1 base, with 9 bases remaining between them. CDR1 is MNHEY, CDR2 SVGAGI, per germline. The CDR3 sequence is 14 residues long.

This chain connects TRBV13 to TRBJ2-7; D might be TRBD1 (6 bases). The V end lost 5 bases, the J end lost 3 bases, and 14 bases lay between the germline ends. The CDR3 is 14 amino acids. Germline CDR1 and CDR2: PRHDT and FYEKMQ (reference sequence). CDR3 sequence reads: CASSIGDNFYEQYF. The CDR3 DNA sequence: TGTGCCAGCAGCATCGGGGACAACTTCTACGAGCAGTACTTC.

V usage is TRBV19 and J usage is TRBJ2-3; 7 bases align to TRBD2. Looked up from germline, CDR1 is LNHDA and CDR2 is SQIVND (reference sequence). V lost 3 bases and J lost 5; bases outside the gene matches: 14. The CDR3 consists of 17 residues. This chain's CDR3 is CASSIAHRREGRDTQYF. CDR3 nucleotides: TGTGCCAGTAGTATCGCTCATAGGAGGGAGGGCCGAGATACGCAGTATTTT.

The DNA of the CDR3 is TGTGCCAGCAGTGAGCTGGGCCCCTATCAGCCCCAGCATTTT. Residues: CASSELGPYQPQHF. V gene TRBV2 combines with J gene TRBJ1-5; D is unclear. V lost 3 bases and J lost 5, with 11 bases in between. CDR3 length: 14 amino acids. Germline V lookup: CDR1 SNHLY, CDR2 FYNNEI.

This CDR3 reads CATSKRLAGDNEQFF. Here the CDR3 DNA reads TGTGCTACAAGTAAGCGTCTAGCGGGAGACAATGAGCAGTTCTTC. The chain joins TRBV2 to TRBJ2-1; 10 bases line up with TRBD2. This CDR3 spans 15 amino acids. Germline CDR1 and CDR2: SNHLY and FYNNEI.

This clone has just a few counts. The V call is TRBV19, the J call TRBJ1-5, with 9 bases fitting TRBD1. The trim removed 0 bases at V and 9 bases at J, leaving 6 bases unmatched. Germline CDR1 and CDR2: LNHDA and SQIVND (reference sequence). The CDR3 sequence is 15 residues long. CDR3 DNA: TGTGCCAGTAGTATAGACCCGACAGGGGGTGGGCCCCAGCATTTT. Amino acids: CASSIDPTGGGPQHF.

This clone turned up a few times. The chain employs TRBV10-2 and TRBJ2-1; D not certain. Germline V gene lookup returns CDR1 WSHSY and CDR2 SAAADI. V shed 4 bases and J shed 10 bases, with 14 bases lying between them. The CDR3 covers 13 residues. The CDR3 protein is CASSGGYTSEQFF. DNA of the CDR3: TGCGCCAGCAGTGGCGGCTATACATCAGAGCAGTTCTTC.

This clone was picked up a small number of times. The V gene is TRBV6-1, the J gene TRBJ2-7; D might be TRBD2 (5 bases). Germline CDR1 MNHNS, CDR2 SASEGT. The CDR3 extends over 13 amino acids. V gave up 4 bases and J gave up 3 bases, with 10 bases separating them. CDR3 bases: TGTGCCAGCAGTGGAGGACTGCTCTACGAGCAGTACTTC. Translated, it gives CASSGGLLYEQYF.